This record covers a single T cell receptor beta chain. As yet, its antigen is unknown. The data originate from a study of T cells in Graves' hyperthyroidism and ophthalmopathy. Study-level background: Peripheral blood was secured at the point of initial diagnosis, before any treatment.

What was amplified from RNA transcripts were TCR beta CDR3 regions. TCR CDR3 underwent first-round RT-PCR with the HTBI primer set. TCRdb re-derived calls from the multiplex PCR reads in MiXCR, one entry per CDR3 protein. This table has under 350,000 distinct CDR3 sequences, roughly a fifth appearing once. Study-wide results and caveats: Appearing also in blood were most of the thyroid clonotypes expanded above 0.001.

Diagnosis of hyperthyroidism was new in patients aged 18 to 65, and its duration was under 2 months. Trimming took 5 bases from V and 2 from J, leaving 13 bases between them. The germline CDR1 and CDR2 sequences are SEHNR and FQNEAQ (reference sequence). This CDR3 region has 14 residues. This TCR was sampled from a woman aged 50 to 60 with Graves' hyperthyroidism. The rearrangement joins TRBV7-9 to TRBJ2-7; D gene unclear. Sequenced material: blood. The CDR3, as DNA: TGTGCCAGCAGCCCGCCCTCGTCCCCCTACGAGCAGTACTTC. This codes for CASSPPSSPYEQYF.